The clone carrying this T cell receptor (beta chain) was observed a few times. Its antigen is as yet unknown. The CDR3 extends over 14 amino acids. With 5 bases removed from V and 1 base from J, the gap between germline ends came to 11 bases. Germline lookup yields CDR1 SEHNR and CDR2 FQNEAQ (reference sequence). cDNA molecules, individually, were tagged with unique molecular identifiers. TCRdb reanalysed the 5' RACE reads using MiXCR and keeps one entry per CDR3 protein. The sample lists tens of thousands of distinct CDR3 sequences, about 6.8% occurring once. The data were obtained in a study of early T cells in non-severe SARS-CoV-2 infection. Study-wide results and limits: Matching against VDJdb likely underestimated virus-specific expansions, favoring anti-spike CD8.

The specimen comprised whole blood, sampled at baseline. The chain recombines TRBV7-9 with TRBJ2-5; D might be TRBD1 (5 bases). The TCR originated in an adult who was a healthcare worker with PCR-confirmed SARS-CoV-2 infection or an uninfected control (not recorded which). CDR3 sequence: CASSPDSIQETQYF. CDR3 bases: TGTGCCAGCAGCCCCGACAGTATCCAAGAGACCCAGTACTTC.